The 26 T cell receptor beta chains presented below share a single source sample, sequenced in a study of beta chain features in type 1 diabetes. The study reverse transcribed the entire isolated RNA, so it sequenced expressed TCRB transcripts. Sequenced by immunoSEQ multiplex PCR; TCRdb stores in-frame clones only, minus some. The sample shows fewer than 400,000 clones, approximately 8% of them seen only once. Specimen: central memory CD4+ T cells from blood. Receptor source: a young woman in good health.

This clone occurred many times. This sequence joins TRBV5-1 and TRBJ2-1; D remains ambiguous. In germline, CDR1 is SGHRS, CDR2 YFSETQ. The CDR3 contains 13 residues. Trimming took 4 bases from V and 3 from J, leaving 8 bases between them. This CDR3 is CASSEMGYNEQFF. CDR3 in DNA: TGCGCCAGCAGCGAGATGGGCTACAATGAGCAGTTCTTC.

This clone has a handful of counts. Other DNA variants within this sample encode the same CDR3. DNA of the CDR3: TGTGCCAGCAGTCTAGGACTCTACGAGCAGTACTTC. It yields the protein CASSLGLYEQYF. The chain joins TRBV28 to TRBJ2-7; TRBD2 might be the D (5 bases). Germline V gives CDR1 MDHEN, CDR2 SYDVKM. CDR3 size: 12 residues. V lost 5 bases and J lost 3, with 8 bases in between. Drawing the rest from reference TRBV28 and TRBJ2-7, the complete variable domain is DVKVTQSSRYLVKRTGEKVFLECVQDMDHENMFWYRQDPGLGLRLIYFSYDVKMKEKGDIPEGYSVSREKKERFSLILESASTNQTSMYLCASSLGLYEQYFGPGTRLTVT.

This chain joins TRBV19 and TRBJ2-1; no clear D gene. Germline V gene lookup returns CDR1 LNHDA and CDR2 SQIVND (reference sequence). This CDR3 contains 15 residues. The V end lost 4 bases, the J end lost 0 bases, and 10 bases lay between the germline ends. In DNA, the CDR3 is TGTGCCAGTAGTACGAGCCTCAACTCCTACAATGAGCAGTTCTTC. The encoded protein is CASSTSLNSYNEQFF.

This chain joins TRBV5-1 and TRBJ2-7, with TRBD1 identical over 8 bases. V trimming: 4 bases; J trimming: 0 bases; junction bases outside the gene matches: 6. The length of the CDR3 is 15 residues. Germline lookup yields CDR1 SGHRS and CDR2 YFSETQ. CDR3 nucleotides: TGCGCCAGCAGCCTCGGACAGGGAGGCTCCTACGAGCAGTACTTC. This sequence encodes CASSLGQGGSYEQYF.

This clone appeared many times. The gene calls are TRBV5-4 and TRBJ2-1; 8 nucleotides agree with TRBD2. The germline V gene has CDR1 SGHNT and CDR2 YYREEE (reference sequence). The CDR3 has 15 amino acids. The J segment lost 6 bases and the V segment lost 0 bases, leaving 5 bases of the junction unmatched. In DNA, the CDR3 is TGTGCCAGCAGCTTGGCTCGGGAGGGCCTCAATGAGCAGTTCTTC. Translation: CASSLAREGLNEQFF.

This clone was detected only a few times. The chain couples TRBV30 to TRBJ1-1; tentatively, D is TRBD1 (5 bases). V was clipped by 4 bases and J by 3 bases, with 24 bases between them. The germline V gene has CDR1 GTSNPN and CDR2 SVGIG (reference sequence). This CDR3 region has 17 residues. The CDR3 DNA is TGTGCCTGGATGGGTGGGGGTCCCCCCCTTGGGTACACTGAAGCTTTCTTT. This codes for CAWMGGGPPLGYTEAFF. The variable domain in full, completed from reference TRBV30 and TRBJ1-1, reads SQTIHQWPATLVQPVGSPLSLECTVEGTSNPNLYWYRQAAGRGLQLLFYSVGIGQISSEVPQNLSASRPQDRQFILSSKKLLLSDSGFYLCAWMGGGPPLGYTEAFFGQGTRLTVV.

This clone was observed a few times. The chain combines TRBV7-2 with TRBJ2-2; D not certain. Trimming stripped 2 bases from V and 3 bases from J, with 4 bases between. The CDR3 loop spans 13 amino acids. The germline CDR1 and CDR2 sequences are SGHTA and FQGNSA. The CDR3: CASSLSDTGELFF. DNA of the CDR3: TGTGCCAGCAGCTTAAGCGACACCGGGGAGCTGTTTTTT.

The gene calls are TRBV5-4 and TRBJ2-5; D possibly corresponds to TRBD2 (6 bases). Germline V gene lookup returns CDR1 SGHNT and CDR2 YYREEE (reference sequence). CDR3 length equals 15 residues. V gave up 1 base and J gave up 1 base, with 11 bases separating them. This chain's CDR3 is CASSLRLALQETQYF. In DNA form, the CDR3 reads TGTGCCAGCAGCTTGCGGCTAGCGCTCCAAGAGACCCAGTACTTC.

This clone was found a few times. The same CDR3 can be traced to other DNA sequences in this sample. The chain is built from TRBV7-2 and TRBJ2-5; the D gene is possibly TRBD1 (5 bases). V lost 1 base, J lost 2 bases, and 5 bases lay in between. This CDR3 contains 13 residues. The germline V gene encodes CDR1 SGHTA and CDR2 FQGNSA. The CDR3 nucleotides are TGTGCCAGCAGCTTAGGACAGCAAGAGACCCAGTACTTC. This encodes CASSLGQQETQYF.

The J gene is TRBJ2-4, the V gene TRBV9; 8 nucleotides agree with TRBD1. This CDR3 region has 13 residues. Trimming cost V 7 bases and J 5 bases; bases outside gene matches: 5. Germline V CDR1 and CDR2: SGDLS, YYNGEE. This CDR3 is CASAGTGENIQYF. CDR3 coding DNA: TGTGCCAGCGCCGGGACAGGAGAAAACATTCAGTACTTC.

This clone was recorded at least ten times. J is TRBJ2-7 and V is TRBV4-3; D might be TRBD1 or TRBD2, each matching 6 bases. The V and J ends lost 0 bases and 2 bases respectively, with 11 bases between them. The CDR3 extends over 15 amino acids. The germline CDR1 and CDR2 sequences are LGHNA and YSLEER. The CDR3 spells CASSQEWRGAYEQYF. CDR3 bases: TGCGCCAGCAGCCAAGAGTGGAGGGGGGCCTACGAGCAGTACTTC.

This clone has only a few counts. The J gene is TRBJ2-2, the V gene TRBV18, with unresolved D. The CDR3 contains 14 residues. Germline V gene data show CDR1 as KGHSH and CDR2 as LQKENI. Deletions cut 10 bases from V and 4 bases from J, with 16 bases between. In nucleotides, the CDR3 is TGTGCCACCACCTCTGCGTCAATCACCGGGGAGCTGTTTTTT. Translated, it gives CATTSASITGELFF.

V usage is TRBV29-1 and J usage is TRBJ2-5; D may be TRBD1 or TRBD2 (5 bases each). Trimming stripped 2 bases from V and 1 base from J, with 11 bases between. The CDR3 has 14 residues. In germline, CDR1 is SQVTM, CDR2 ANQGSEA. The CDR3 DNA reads TGCAGCGTTGAACTCGGGACGGCCCAAGAGACCCAGTACTTC. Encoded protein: CSVELGTAQETQYF. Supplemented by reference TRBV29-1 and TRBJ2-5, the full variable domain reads SAVISQKPSRDICQRGTSLTIQCQVDSQVTMMFWYRQQPGQSLTLIATANQGSEATYESGFVIDKFPISRPNLTFSTLTVSNMSPEDSSIYLCSVELGTAQETQYFGPGTRLLVL.

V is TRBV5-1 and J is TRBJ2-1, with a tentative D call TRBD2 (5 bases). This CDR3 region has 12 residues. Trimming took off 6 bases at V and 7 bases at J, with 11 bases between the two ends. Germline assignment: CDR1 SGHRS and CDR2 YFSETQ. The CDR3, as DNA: TGCGCCAGCAAAGATTCGGGGAATGAGCAGTTCTTC. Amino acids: CASKDSGNEQFF.

In DNA, the CDR3 is TGTGCCAGCCAACTTGACTCTGGAAACACCATATATTTT. Encoded protein: CASQLDSGNTIYF. This rearrangement joins TRBV15 to TRBJ1-3; D is uncertain. CDR3 size: 13 residues. Germline lookup yields CDR1 LNHNV and CDR2 YYDKDF (reference sequence). V lost 10 bases to trimming and J lost 0 bases, with 10 bases between them.

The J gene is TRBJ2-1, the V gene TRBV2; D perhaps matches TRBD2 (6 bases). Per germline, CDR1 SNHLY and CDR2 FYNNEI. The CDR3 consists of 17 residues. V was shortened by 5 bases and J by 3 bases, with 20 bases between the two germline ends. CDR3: CASSPLGGLRLYNEQFF. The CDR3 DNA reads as TGTGCCAGCAGTCCCCTGGGAGGACTCCGACTCTACAATGAGCAGTTCTTC.

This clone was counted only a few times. CDR3 sequence reads: CASSEQLTTYF. The CDR3 nucleotides read TGTGCCAGCAGCGAACAGCTTACTACGTACTTC. The rearrangement joins TRBV2 to TRBJ2-7; D is undetermined. CDR3 size: 11 residues. Looked up from germline, CDR1 is SNHLY and CDR2 is FYNNEI. V lost 6 bases to trimming and J lost 12 bases, with 15 bases between them.

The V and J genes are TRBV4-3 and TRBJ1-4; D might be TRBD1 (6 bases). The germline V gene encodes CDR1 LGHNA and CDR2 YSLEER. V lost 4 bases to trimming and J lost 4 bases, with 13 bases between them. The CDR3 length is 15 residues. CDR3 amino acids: CASSLRGSGNEKLFF. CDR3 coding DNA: TGCGCCAGCAGCCTTAGGGGGTCCGGTAATGAAAAACTGTTTTTT.

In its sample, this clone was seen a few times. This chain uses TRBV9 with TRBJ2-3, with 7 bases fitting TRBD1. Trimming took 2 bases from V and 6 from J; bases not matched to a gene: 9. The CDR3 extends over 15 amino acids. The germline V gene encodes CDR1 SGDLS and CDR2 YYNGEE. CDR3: CASSVLTGLPDTQYF. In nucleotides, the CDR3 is TGTGCCAGCAGCGTCCTGACAGGGCTCCCCGATACGCAGTATTTT.

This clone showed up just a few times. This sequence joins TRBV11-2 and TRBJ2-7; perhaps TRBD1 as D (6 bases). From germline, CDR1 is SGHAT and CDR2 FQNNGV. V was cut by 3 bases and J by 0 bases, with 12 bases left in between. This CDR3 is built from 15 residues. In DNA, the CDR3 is TGTGCCAGCAGCTTGTCAGACAGGAGCTCCTACGAGCAGTACTTC. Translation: CASSLSDRSSYEQYF.

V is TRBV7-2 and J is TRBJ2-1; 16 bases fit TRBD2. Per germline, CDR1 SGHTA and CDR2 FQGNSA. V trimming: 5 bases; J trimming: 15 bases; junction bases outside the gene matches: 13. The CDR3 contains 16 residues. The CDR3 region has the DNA TGTGCCAGCAGCGATCCCGGGACTAGCGGGAGGGCTTGGCGGTTCTTC. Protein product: CASSDPGTSGRAWRFF.

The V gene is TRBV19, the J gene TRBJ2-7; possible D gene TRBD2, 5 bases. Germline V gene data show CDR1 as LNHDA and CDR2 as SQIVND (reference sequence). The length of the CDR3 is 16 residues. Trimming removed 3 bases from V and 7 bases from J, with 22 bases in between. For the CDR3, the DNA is TGTGCCAGTAGTATCAGCAGGCGGGCAACGACGGGAGAGCAGTACTTC. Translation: CASSISRRATTGEQYF.

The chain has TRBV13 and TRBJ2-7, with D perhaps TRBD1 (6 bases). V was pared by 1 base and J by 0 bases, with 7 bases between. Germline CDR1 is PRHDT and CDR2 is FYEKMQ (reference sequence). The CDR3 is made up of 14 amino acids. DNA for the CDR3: TGTGCCAGCAGCTTAGCAGGGGTCTCCTACGAGCAGTACTTC. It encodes CASSLAGVSYEQYF.

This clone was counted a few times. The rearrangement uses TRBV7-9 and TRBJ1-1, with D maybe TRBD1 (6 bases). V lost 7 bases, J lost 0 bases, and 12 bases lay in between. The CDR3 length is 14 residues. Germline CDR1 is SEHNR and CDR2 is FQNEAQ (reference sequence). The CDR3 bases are TGTGCCAGCAACTGGGGGCCGATGAACACTGAAGCTTTCTTT. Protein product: CASNWGPMNTEAFF.

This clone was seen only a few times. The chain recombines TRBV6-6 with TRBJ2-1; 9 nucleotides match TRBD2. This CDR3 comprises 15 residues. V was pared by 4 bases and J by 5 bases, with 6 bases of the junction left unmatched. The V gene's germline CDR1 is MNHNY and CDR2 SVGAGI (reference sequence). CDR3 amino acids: CASSSKTSGNNEQFF. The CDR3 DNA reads TGTGCCAGCAGTTCCAAGACTAGCGGCAACAATGAGCAGTTCTTC.

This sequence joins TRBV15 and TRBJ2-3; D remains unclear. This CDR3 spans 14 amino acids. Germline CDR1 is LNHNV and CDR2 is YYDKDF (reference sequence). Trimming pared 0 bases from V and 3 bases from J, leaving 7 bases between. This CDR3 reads CATSREGRTDTQYF. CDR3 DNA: TGTGCCACCAGCAGAGAAGGACGTACAGATACGCAGTATTTT.